The sequence of this TCR beta chain was determined in a study of shared clonotypes between healthy human individuals. Profiling relied on immunoSEQ multiplex PCR, and the TCRdb table lists in-frame clones only, not all of them. The table lists 980,000 or so clones, approximately 76% of them singletons. The V segment lost 5 bases and the J segment 7 bases; nucleotides outside the gene matches: 8. This CDR3 spans 15 amino acids. Germline assignment: CDR1 SGHTA and CDR2 FQGNSA. Sample: memory CD4+ T cells sorted from blood. As for subset: CD45RA-negative fraction. This TCR came from a man aged 18 to 35 in good health. The V gene is TRBV7-2, the J gene TRBJ1-6; TRBD1 matches 7 bases. As DNA, the CDR3 is TGTGCCAGCAGCCCGCAAGGGACAGACAATTCACCCCTCCACTTT. This sequence encodes CASSPQGTDNSPLHF. The entire variable domain, with the rest obtained from reference TRBV7-2 and TRBJ1-6, is as follows: GAGVSQSPSNKVTEKGKDVELRCDPISGHTALYWYRQSLGQGLEFLIYFQGNSAPDKSGLPSDRFSAERTGGSVSTLTIQRTQQEDSAVYLCASSPQGTDNSPLHFGNGTRLTVT.